This section outlines one T cell receptor (beta chain) sequence together with its context. This clone was picked up one time. Its antigen is still unknown. The record has no base qualities; no much larger clone is one base away. This sample is drawn from a study of OX40 agonist ivuxolimab in advanced cancers. As for the study more broadly: The costimulatory receptor OX40 (CD134) was targeted by ivuxolimab, a fully human IgG2 agonistic monoclonal antibody. Intravenous ivuxolimab was administered to patients every 2 weeks at six dose levels: 0.01, 0.1, 0.3, 1.5, 3 and 10 mg/kg. Of the 50 to 55 dose-escalation patients, hepatocellular carcinoma was present in roughly 19, melanoma in around 15, renal cell carcinoma in 9 and head and neck cancer in 9. The dose-escalation cohort was around 83% male with a mean age of roughly 60 years, ranging from about 23 to 85. Patients were allowed to have had prior anti-PD-1, anti-PD-L1 or anti-CTLA-4 therapy, and approximately 41% of the dose-escalation patients had previously received checkpoint inhibitors. Partial responses occurred in three dose-escalation patients: two with cutaneous melanoma and one with hepatocellular carcinoma. The point of sequencing TCRbeta in the periphery was to test whether ivuxolimab changed TCR sequence diversity and drove clonal T-cell expansion. The paper reports the monotherapy dose-escalation portion (N of about 51 patients) of the phase I ivuxolimab trial.

To sequence the TCRbeta CDR3 region, genomic DNA was isolated from the sorted cells. The immunoSEQ Assay was used to sequence the TCRbeta CDR3 regions. TCRdb stores this immuneACCESS table with in-frame sequences only. Part of the clones is absent; in the studies checked, under half of the shortfall reflects unresolved V genes, and no reason is known for the rest. A total of roughly 80,000 clones appear in this sample, over 75% of them only once. Around 7.5% of the sample comes from the top ten. The paper's findings and limits, for the study overall: Antigen specificity was not determined for the clonally expanded peripheral T cells. Low levels of normalized T-cell clonal expansion were also seen in some patients who did not respond. At doses from 0.1 to 3.0 mg/kg, clonal expansion was seen in both CD4+ and CD8+ blood T cells between baseline and week 6. In partial responders in the 0.1-3.0 mg/kg groups, normalized peripheral clonal expansion was found to be among the lowest, especially among CD8+ T cells. On average, CD8+ T cells showed more expanded clones than CD4+ T cells after ivuxolimab.

V is shortened by 3 bases, J by 4 bases, and the region joining them spans 15 bases. The CDR3, from cysteine to phenylalanine, totals 15 residues. The entry retains the CDR3 DNA only, 45 bases that are in frame from base 1. The germline V gene encodes CDR1 KGHSH and CDR2 LQKENI. The trial excluded patients who had a history of autoimmune disease or were on systemic immunosuppression. Peripheral blood for TCR sequencing was collected from all dose cohorts at baseline, on cycle 4 day 1, and on cycle 7 day 1. The samples were taken from a phase I, first-in-human, multicenter, open-label dose-escalation trial of ivuxolimab. The trial enrolled adults with locally advanced or metastatic head and neck squamous cell, hepatocellular, melanoma or renal cell carcinoma. Before TCR sequencing, CD4+ T cells and CD8+ T cells were sorted from peripheral blood as separate populations.

The material was CD4+ or CD8+ T cells sorted from blood, obtained in a trial of the OX40 agonist ivuxolimab. The sequence was collected from an adult with an advanced solid tumor such as melanoma, head and neck, liver or kidney cancer. The V and J genes are TRBV18 and TRBJ1-1, with no reliable assignment of the D segment. The DNA reads as follows: TGTGCCAGCTCACCGCTCGGTGGGGATGGCACTGAAGCTTTCTTT. It codes for CASSPLGGDGTEAFF.